The following is a T cell receptor beta chain sequence with its context. Its cognate antigen is unknown. A process of 5'RACE template switching, which added a universal primer site and UMIs, was used to make TCR cDNA. Each CDR3 protein is one row after TCRdb ran MiXCR on the 5' RACE reads. The data contain 95,000 to 100,000 distinct CDR3 sequences, around 5.8% of them singletons. This sample is part of a study of T cells after yellow fever vaccination. Study conclusions and caveats: Subsequent to the booster, the majority of primary-vaccination clones reappeared (roughly 96% CD4, approximately 90% CD8).

Sequenced here: CD8+ T cells sorted from PBMCs, sampled 10 days after the yellow fever booster vaccination. This sequence originates from a man aged 18 to 35 who received the YFV17D yellow fever vaccine.

The CDR3, as DNA: TGTGCCAGCAGCCCGGGACATTTAGAAGCTTTCTTT. Amino acid sequence: CASSPGHLEAFF. The chain uses TRBV7-9 and TRBJ1-1, with a possible D match to TRBD1 (6 bases). Trimming pared 5 bases from V and 8 bases from J, leaving 12 bases between. This CDR3 is 12 amino acids long. CDR1 and CDR2 from the germline V gene are SEHNR and FQNEAQ (reference sequence).